This T cell receptor (beta chain) was sequenced during a study of cytomegalovirus exposure and HLA in healthy donors. Study overall: As released early, the data held approximately 80 million unique TCRs from HLA-typed donors.

This CDR3 spans 14 amino acids. Per the germline V gene, CDR1 is SGHTA and CDR2 is FQGNSA. The V end lost 3 bases, the J end lost 5 bases, and 13 bases lay between the germline ends. With respect to this clone: Its antigen remains unidentified.

In the PCR, 60 Vbeta and 13 Jbeta primers were used. Sequenced by immunoSEQ multiplex PCR; TCRdb stores in-frame clones only, minus some. The table records some 180,000 clones, approximately 78% of them present only once. Study-wide results and caveats: DRB1 had the most TCR associations and HLA-C the fewest, a later analysis found, with rates varying by HLA locus. Analysis was carried out at a later point, and it linked a missense DCLRE1C variant to TCR beta V- and J-gene trimming. Common viral pathogens (according to a later analysis) appeared linked to several of the most significant clusters.

The TCR sequence derives from a woman in her twenties or thirties in good health and CMV-seropositive. V gene TRBV7-2 combines with J gene TRBJ1-1; tentatively, D is TRBD1 (6 bases). Sequenced material: PBMCs. CDR3 region: CASSFNGGRTEAFF. CDR3 in DNA: TGTGCCAGCAGCTTTAACGGGGGGCGGACTGAAGCTTTCTTT.